Listed here is a single T cell receptor (beta chain). A read error may account for a junction end that differs from germline. Amplification of TCR beta CDR3 regions used RNA transcripts. A first-round RT-PCR used HTBI primers, followed by a second-round multiplex PCR. Each CDR3 protein gets one entry after TCRdb re-called the multiplex PCR reads with MiXCR. The sample lists over a million distinct CDR3 sequences; 36% were seen once. The germline V gene encodes CDR1 ENHRY and CDR2 SYGVKD. The CDR3 loop spans 19 amino acids. These data belong to a study of Graves' ophthalmopathy and Graves' hyperthyroidism. Study at large: The term stable hyperthyroidism indicated an absence of ophthalmopathy within 18 months of follow-up.

The chain couples TRBV10-3 to TRBJ1-5, with 7 positions matching TRBD1. The sample consisted of peripheral blood or thyroid tissue (not recorded which). This sequence was found in an adult man with Graves' hyperthyroidism. CDR3 nucleotide sequence: TGTGCCAGCAGTCCACAGACAGGGCTAGCGTATAGAGCAAATCAGCCCCAGCATTTT. Residues: CASSPQTGLAYRANQPQHF.